This record looks at one TCR beta chain sequence and its context. Trimming pared 1 base from V and 5 bases from J, leaving 6 bases between. The CDR3 covers 13 residues. CDR1 SGHTA and CDR2 FQGNSA come from the germline V gene. The entry originates in a study of control samples from healthy donors and cancer patients. Here immunoSEQ multiplex PCR was the method, and the copy in TCRdb shows in-frame clones only, minus some. Of fewer than 200,000 clones in the sample, roughly 92% were seen once. Material for sequencing was blood. The sequence was collected from a man in his thirties or forties in good health. The gene calls are TRBV7-2 and TRBJ1-5; no definite D call. CDR3 region: CASSLERDQPQHF. The CDR3 DNA reads TGTGCCAGCAGCTTAGAAAGGGATCAGCCCCAGCATTTT. The complete variable domain, with remaining parts taken from reference TRBV7-2 and TRBJ1-5, reads GAGVSQSPSNKVTEKGKDVELRCDPISGHTALYWYRQSLGQGLEFLIYFQGNSAPDKSGLPSDRFSAERTGGSVSTLTIQRTQQEDSAVYLCASSLERDQPQHFGDGTRLSIL.